This T cell receptor (beta chain) was retrieved from a study of cytomegalovirus exposure and HLA in healthy donors. As regards this clone: Its matching antigen is unknown.

The PCR contained 60 Vbeta and 13 Jbeta primers. The method was immunoSEQ multiplex PCR; TCRdb's version includes in-frame clones alone and lacks a portion of them. Of roughly 150,000 clones in the sample, around 72% are singletons; the top ten hold 1.2% to 1.5%. With 7 bases clipped from V and 7 bases from J, the junction kept 11 bases outside the gene matches. Germline V CDR1 and CDR2: SGDLS, YYNGEE. The CDR3 loop spans 13 amino acids. General observations from the study: Roughly even sequencing depth across donors was the assumption behind the presence/absence analyses. The CMV antigen specificity of a few CMV-associated chains was confirmed through in vitro analysis.

This chain connects TRBV9 to TRBJ2-7; TRBD2 matches 7 bases. This sequence was found in a man younger than 30 in good health and CMV-seronegative. Sequences were obtained from PBMCs. Here the CDR3 reads CASGPAGGEEQYF. Written as DNA, the CDR3 is TGTGCCAGCGGGCCTGCTGGGGGGGAGGAGCAGTACTTC.